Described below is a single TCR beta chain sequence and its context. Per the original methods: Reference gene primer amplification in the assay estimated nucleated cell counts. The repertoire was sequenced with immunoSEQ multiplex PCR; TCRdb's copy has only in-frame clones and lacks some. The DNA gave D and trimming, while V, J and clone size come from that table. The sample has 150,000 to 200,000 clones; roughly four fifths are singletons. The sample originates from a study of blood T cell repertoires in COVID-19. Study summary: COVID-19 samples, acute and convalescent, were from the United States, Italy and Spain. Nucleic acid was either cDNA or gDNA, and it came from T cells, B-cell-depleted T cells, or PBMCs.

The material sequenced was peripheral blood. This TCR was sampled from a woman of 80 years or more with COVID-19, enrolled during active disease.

CDR3: CASSSSGQGDNEQFF. Here the CDR3 DNA reads TGTGCCAGCAGCAGTTCGGGACAGGGGGACAATGAGCAGTTCTTC. V and J are TRBV9 and TRBJ2-1, with TRBD1 identical over 11 bases. This CDR3 comprises 15 residues. Germline V gene sequence: CDR1 SGDLS, CDR2 YYNGEE. J lost 5 bases, V lost 4 bases, and 5 bases had no gene match.